One T cell receptor beta chain is described in this entry. The data are from a study of early T cells in non-severe SARS-CoV-2 infection. Study background: The sequenced material was bulk RNA from unsorted whole blood, and its chains were unpaired.

One entry per CDR3 protein, called by TCRdb with MiXCR from the 5' RACE reads. The sample has just under 85,000 distinct CDR3 sequences, 8.5% to 12% seen once. Germline V lookup: CDR1 MNHNS, CDR2 SASEGT. The CDR3 loop spans 15 amino acids. The V segment lost 3 bases and the J segment 2 bases; nucleotides outside the gene matches: 5. The origin of this receptor is an adult who was a healthcare worker with PCR-confirmed SARS-CoV-2 infection or an uninfected control (not recorded which). Sample: whole blood, taken at baseline. The chain joins TRBV6-1 to TRBJ2-7; TRBD2 agrees at 9 bases. The CDR3 sequence is CASSDELAGPYEQYF. The CDR3 DNA reads TGTGCCAGCAGTGATGAGCTAGCGGGACCCTACGAGCAGTACTTC.